These 26 T cell receptor beta chains originate from one sample sequenced in a study of cytomegalovirus exposure and HLA in healthy donors. The method was immunoSEQ multiplex PCR; TCRdb's version includes in-frame clones alone and lacks a portion of them. The sample lists 75,000 to 90,000 clones; 85% to 95% were seen once. The material sequenced was PBMCs. The receptors come from a woman aged 18-35 years in good health and CMV-seronegative.

CDR3 DNA sequence: TGTGCCACCAGCAGAGGTCAGGGTCCCTACGAGCAGTACTTC. As protein: CATSRGQGPYEQYF. The chain recombines TRBV15 with TRBJ2-7, with D maybe TRBD1 (5 bases). The germline V and J ends were trimmed by 1 base and 2 bases, with 9 bases remaining between them. CDR1 is LNHNV and CDR2 is YYDKDF in the germline V gene (reference sequence). This CDR3 region has 14 residues.

V usage is TRBV27 and J usage is TRBJ2-7; TRBD1 might be the D (6 bases). Germline V lookup: CDR1 MNHEY, CDR2 SMNVEV (reference sequence). This CDR3 is 16 amino acids long. The V end was cut by 1 base, the J end by 2 bases, with 15 bases between. The chain's CDR3 is CASSLFGTSYPYEQYF. The CDR3 DNA reads as TGTGCCAGCAGTTTATTCGGGACAAGCTATCCCTACGAGCAGTACTTC.

V usage is TRBV11-2 and J usage is TRBJ1-1; tentatively, D is TRBD1 (5 bases). In germline, CDR1 is SGHAT, CDR2 FQNNGV. CDR3 length: 14 residues. Trimming took 3 bases from V and 1 from J, leaving 9 bases between them. The CDR3: CASSFRAQNTEAFF. The CDR3 region has the DNA TGTGCCAGCAGCTTCAGGGCCCAGAACACTGAAGCTTTCTTT.

CDR3 nucleotide sequence: TGCGCCAGCAGCGGGACTAGCGGGTCCACCGGGGAGCTGTTTTTT. Translated, it gives CASSGTSGSTGELFF. The V gene is TRBV5-1, the J gene TRBJ2-2; 12 bases are a match to TRBD2. The CDR3 runs 15 residues. Per the germline V gene, CDR1 is SGHRS and CDR2 is YFSETQ. V was pared by 4 bases and J by 4 bases, with 2 bases of the junction left unmatched.

This clone was detected only a few times. The genes are TRBV7-9 and TRBJ1-5, with D hard to call. The V gene's germline CDR1 is SEHNR and CDR2 FQNEAQ (reference sequence). This CDR3 region has 16 residues. V gave up 3 bases and J gave up 3 bases, with 15 bases separating them. This CDR3 is CASSFGLGPFNQPQHF. The CDR3 DNA follows: TGTGCCAGCAGCTTTGGGTTGGGCCCTTTCAATCAGCCCCAGCATTTT.

The chain links TRBV4-2 to TRBJ2-2, with TRBD1 as a possible D gene (6 bases). Germline-derived CDR1 and CDR2 are LGHNA and YNFKEQ. V dropped 0 bases and J dropped 0 bases, with 8 bases sitting between them. This CDR3 region has 16 residues. The CDR3 loop reads CASSQDGTTNTGELFF. The CDR3 nucleotides read TGTGCCAGCAGCCAAGATGGGACAACGAACACCGGGGAGCTGTTTTTT.

CDR3 sequence reads: CASSPPSRTDTQYF. The CDR3 DNA reads as TGTGCCAGCTCACCACCCTCTCGCACAGATACGCAGTATTTT. The V and J genes are TRBV18 and TRBJ2-3; D remains unclear. V dropped 0 bases and J dropped 1 base, with 5 bases sitting between them. The CDR3 has 14 residues. Germline V gene lookup returns CDR1 KGHSH and CDR2 LQKENI.

J is TRBJ1-1 and V is TRBV7-9, with D possibly TRBD1 on 5 matching bases. The germline gives CDR1 SEHNR, CDR2 FQNEAQ (reference sequence). The CDR3 is 13 amino acids. The V and J ends lost 6 bases and 4 bases respectively, with 12 bases between them. The CDR3 here is CASREGASTEAFF. In nucleotides, the CDR3 is TGTGCCAGCAGAGAAGGGGCCTCCACTGAAGCTTTCTTT.

The chain employs TRBV7-8 and TRBJ1-2; 8 bases are a match to TRBD1. The length of the CDR3 is 13 residues. V shed 6 bases, J shed 7 bases, and the junction held 7 bases outside the gene matches. Germline V gives CDR1 SGHVS, CDR2 FQNEAQ. The CDR3 DNA reads as TGTGCCAGCAGTCACGCAGGGGGCGGTGGCTACACCTTC. It yields the protein CASSHAGGGGYTF.

This chain links TRBV20-1 with TRBJ2-7, with a possible D match to TRBD2 (5 bases). V was trimmed by 6 bases and J by 3 bases, leaving 9 bases between them. The germline CDR1 and CDR2 sequences are DFQATT and SNEGSKA (reference sequence). The CDR3 is 11 residues long. CDR3 sequence reads: CSALRDYEQYF. The CDR3 DNA reads as TGCAGTGCCCTGAGGGACTACGAGCAGTACTTC.

The rearrangement joins TRBV11-2 to TRBJ1-2; 9 bases agree with TRBD1. This CDR3 is built from 15 residues. Germline loops: CDR1 SGHAT, CDR2 FQNNGV. V was pared by 6 bases and J by 5 bases, with 10 bases of the junction left unmatched. The CDR3 nucleotides are TGTGCCAGCAGACGCCCGGGACAGGGAAGATATGGCTACACCTTC. Translating it yields CASRRPGQGRYGYTF. The whole variable domain, remainder taken from reference TRBV11-2 and TRBJ1-2, is EAGVAQSPRYKIIEKRQSVAFWCNPISGHATLYWYQQILGQGPKLLIQFQNNGVVDDSQLPKDRFSAERLKGVDSTLKIQPAKLEDSAVYLCASRRPGQGRYGYTFGSGTRLTVV.

The chain combines TRBV27 with TRBJ1-1, with D perhaps matching TRBD1 (5 bases). The CDR3 is made up of 12 amino acids. The V gene lost 6 bases and the J gene lost 8 bases, with 13 bases spanning the gap. The germline CDR1 and CDR2 sequences are MNHEY and SMNVEV (reference sequence). CDR3 region: CASSLWGGEAFF. The CDR3 DNA sequence: TGTGCCAGCAGCCTGTGGGGGGGAGAAGCTTTCTTT.

CDR3 DNA sequence: TGTGCCAGCAGTTTACGCGTTCTCGCAGGGTTTTCCTACGAGCAGTACTTC. Protein: CASSLRVLAGFSYEQYF. This chain uses TRBV28 with TRBJ2-7; tentatively, D is TRBD1 (5 bases). Trimming pared 2 bases from V and 1 base from J, leaving 18 bases between. The CDR3 runs 17 residues. CDR1 and CDR2 from the germline V gene are MDHEN and SYDVKM.

The chain combines TRBV19 with TRBJ1-5; TRBD1 might be the D (5 bases). The germline gives CDR1 LNHDA, CDR2 SQIVND (reference sequence). The V and J ends lost 0 bases and 2 bases respectively, with 11 bases between them. The CDR3 runs 16 residues. CDR3 DNA: TGTGCCAGTAGTATAGAGGGGGGAACGGGCAATCAGCCCCAGCATTTT. This encodes CASSIEGGTGNQPQHF.

V is TRBV19 and J is TRBJ1-1; 10 nucleotides match TRBD1. The CDR3 spans 23 residues. Germline V gene data show CDR1 as LNHDA and CDR2 as SQIVND (reference sequence). J gave up 1 base and V 5 bases, and 28 bases lay outside the gene matches. CDR3: CASSVPGQGKGNVKSKGNTEAFF. CDR3 nucleotides: TGTGCCAGTAGTGTCCCGGGACAGGGGAAGGGAAACGTAAAGTCCAAGGGGAACACTGAAGCTTTCTTT.

V usage is TRBV7-8 and J usage is TRBJ1-3; D remains unclear. This CDR3 comprises 17 residues. Germline V gene lookup returns CDR1 SGHVS and CDR2 FQNEAQ. V lost 2 bases and J lost 8, with 22 bases in between. The CDR3 sequence is CASSLSLSRDQRDTIYF. CDR3 DNA sequence: TGTGCCAGCAGCTTATCCCTCTCGAGGGATCAGAGGGACACCATATATTTT.

The genes are TRBV4-3 and TRBJ2-7, with D unclear. The CDR3 totals 15 residues. Germline CDR1 and CDR2: LGHNA and YSLEER. V lost 2 bases, J lost 3 bases, and 14 bases lay in between. The CDR3 DNA sequence: TGCGCCAGCAGCCAATACTACGTCGAGAGCTACGAGCAGTACTTC. Translation gives CASSQYYVESYEQYF.

This chain connects TRBV18 to TRBJ1-5; D ambiguous. This CDR3 has 14 amino acids. Germline V gene data show CDR1 as KGHSH and CDR2 as LQKENI. V shed 2 bases and J shed 3 bases, with 8 bases lying between them. CDR3 nucleotides: TGTGCCAGCTCACCAGGGAGTTACAATCAGCCCCAGCATTTT. This sequence encodes CASSPGSYNQPQHF.

In the case of this clone: The DNA is omitted, as the CDR3 cannot be located on it reliably, and the CDR3 follows TCRdb's listing. The chain uses TRBV7-8 and TRBJ1-3; the DNA was not used to check the table's D call, TRBD1. The length of the CDR3 is 15 amino acids, counting both ends. Germline V gives CDR1 SGHVS, CDR2 FQNEAQ. The CDR3 reads CASSSGQGYFGEGHF.

V usage is TRBV5-5 and J usage is TRBJ1-1; 8 bases agree with TRBD1. Losses at the gene ends were 9 bases for V and 2 bases for J; bases not matched to a gene: 15. The germline V gene has CDR1 SGHKS and CDR2 YYEKEE (reference sequence). The CDR3 sequence is 16 residues long. The CDR3 region is CATKGQGLTINTEAFF. The CDR3 nucleotides read TGTGCCACCAAAGGACAGGGCCTTACGATAAACACTGAAGCTTTCTTT.

This chain links TRBV2 with TRBJ1-2; tentative D call: TRBD1 (5 bases). The CDR3 sequence is 16 residues long. With 0 bases removed from V and 4 bases from J, the gap between germline ends came to 15 bases. Germline loops: CDR1 SNHLY, CDR2 FYNNEI. Written as DNA, the CDR3 is TGTGCCAGCAGTGAAGCGGGGGGAGGGTTCGGCTATGGCTACACCTTC. It specifies CASSEAGGGFGYGYTF.

The rearrangement links TRBV10-1 to TRBJ2-2, with a weak D call TRBD2 (6 bases). The CDR3 length is 15 residues. The V and J ends lost 3 bases and 6 bases respectively, with 14 bases between them. From germline, CDR1 is WNHNN and CDR2 SYGVQD (reference sequence). CDR3 protein: CASSDAGTPPGELFF. CDR3 in DNA: TGCGCCAGCAGTGATGCGGGAACCCCACCCGGGGAGCTGTTTTTT.

The rearrangement joins TRBV5-8 to TRBJ2-5; 8 positions match TRBD1. Germline V gene data show CDR1 as SGHTS and CDR2 as YDEGEE. The CDR3 is 16 amino acids. After removal of 2 bases from V and 7 bases from J, the junction contained 13 bases not matched to a gene. The chain's CDR3 is CASSFTRTGRTATQYF. The CDR3 DNA reads as TGTGCCAGCAGCTTTACAAGGACAGGGAGGACGGCGACCCAGTACTTC.

J is TRBJ2-2 and V is TRBV21-1; the table's TRBD1 call for D was not verified on the DNA. TRBV21-1 is listed as a pseudogene. There are 17 residues in the CDR3. The chain's CDR3 is CASIQSTGVLNTGELFF. The CDR3 DNA follows: TGTGCCAGCATTCAGAGTACAGGGGTCCTTAACACCGGGGAGCTGTTTTTT.

This sequence joins TRBV9 and TRBJ2-1, with 7 bases fitting TRBD2. Germline V gene data show CDR1 as SGDLS and CDR2 as YYNGEE. The CDR3 sequence is 16 residues long. Trimming cost V 1 base and J 0 bases; bases outside gene matches: 4. The DNA for the CDR3 is TGTGCCAGCAGCGTACTAGCGGAGAGCTCCTACAATGAGCAGTTCTTC. This gives the protein CASSVLAESSYNEQFF.

V is TRBV30 and J is TRBJ2-5; 12 bases agree with TRBD2. Germline CDR1 GTSNPN, CDR2 SVGIG (reference sequence). This CDR3 is 15 amino acids long. V lost 4 bases, J lost 5 bases, and 8 bases stayed unmatched. The CDR3 sequence is CAWTTSGSSYETQYF. CDR3 DNA sequence: TGTGCCTGGACGACTAGCGGGAGCTCTTATGAGACCCAGTACTTC.